This T cell receptor (beta chain) was captured by sequencing in a study of PD-L1 blockade in urothelial cancer (dated 2017 in TCRdb). In the study overall: Every patient began therapy in the mid-2010s and was given atezolizumab 1,200 mg intravenously every 3 weeks. Twenty-five of 29 patients were identified as males with urothelial cancer of bladder origin, and a prior smoking history was reported by 18 of 29 patients. An ECOG performance status of 0 or 1 was recorded for the patients, and 0 to 3 prior chemotherapy regimens had been received by the patients. Blood samples were analyzed at two time points: 3 weeks after treatment start (second dose) and 6 weeks after treatment start. Blood samples gave a median of about 140,000 T cells and 80,000 or so unique TCRs, with a median clonality of approximately 0.08. The study was an exploratory multi-omic analysis of somatic, immune and clinical correlates of response to PD-L1 blockade with atezolizumab in urothelial cancer. Pretreatment tumor samples, along with matched peripheral blood serially collected before and after atezolizumab treatment, were subjected to TCR sequencing. Durable clinical benefit meant progression-free survival longer than 6 months, and TCR features were also tested against progression-free and overall survival. In the same patients, pretreatment tumors underwent whole exome sequencing and RNA sequencing in addition to TCR sequencing. Durable clinical benefit was achieved by nine patients and was not achieved by 20 patients. Over 28 patients had pretreatment blood TCR-seq, some 25 had at least one posttreatment blood collection, and some 25 had tumor TCR-seq. Overall results and qualifications from the work: Among patients with durable benefit, tumor-associated TCR clones showed greater expansion in peripheral blood 3 weeks after treatment started (n of about 21, p = 0.022). Improved progression-free and overall survival was associated with having pretreatment peripheral blood TCR clonality below the median. Small sample size (n ≈ 29) and many exploratory analyses mean the results are intended to be hypothesis-generating.

From cysteine to phenylalanine, the CDR3 is 13 amino acids long. CDR3 DNA is the only sequence kept; it has 39 bases, read in frame from the first base. V is cut back by 9 bases and J by 4 bases, with 5 bases in the junction unmatched. CDR1 and CDR2 are drawn from the germline V gene (reference sequence): LNHNV, YYDKDF. A cohort of more than 25 patients with locally advanced or metastatic urothelial carcinoma, treated at Memorial Sloan Kettering on a trial protocol, was included. Peripheral blood mononuclear cells were collected from each patient pretreatment and during treatment, giving between 1 and 8 total time points per patient. The Qiagen DNeasy Blood extraction kit was used to purify genomic DNA from total PBMCs and tumor samples. PBMCs were collected pretreatment and during treatment, and were isolated and stored as previously described. To estimate absolute template abundance from read counts, synthetic TCR analog templates were spiked into each PCR. The immunoSEQ assay was used to amplify TCRbeta CDR3 regions from genomic DNA with bias-controlled V and J gene primers. Rearranged TCRbeta segments were sequenced at approximately 20X coverage. As for the authors' bioinformatics: Clustering was used to correct sequencing errors, and CDR3s were annotated against IMGT so that V, D and J genes could be assigned. Downstream analyses used only productive TCRbeta rearrangements, leaving out any out-of-frame or stop-codon sequences. To compute clonality, Shannon entropy was normalized by the log of the number of unique productive sequences and then subtracted from one. Clones differing between time points or between blood and tumor were identified using Fisher's exact test with Benjamini-Hochberg correction, with an adjusted p below 0.01 applied as the threshold. In TCRdb, the immuneACCESS table is reduced to in-frame sequences with V and J assigned. These tables do not hold every clone; where another copy was compared, an unresolved V gene accounts for under half, and the others remain unexplained. That table is the source of V, J and clone size, and D and trimming were worked out from the DNA. The sample table contains around 33,000 clones; only one count was recorded for approximately 80% of them. The ten largest make up around 3.7% of the sample.

About this clone itself: The antigen this receptor binds is unknown. One base away there is no much larger clone; base qualities are not given.

This receptor was taken from a man in his sixties or seventies with urothelial cancer. The chain links TRBV15 with TRBJ2-1; 8 central nucleotides agree with TRBD1. The specimen was PBMCs, collected around atezolizumab (anti-PD-L1) treatment. The nucleotide sequence reads as follows: TGTGCCACGCATAGGACAGGGTACAATGAGCAGTTCTTC. Protein translation: CATHRTGYNEQFF.